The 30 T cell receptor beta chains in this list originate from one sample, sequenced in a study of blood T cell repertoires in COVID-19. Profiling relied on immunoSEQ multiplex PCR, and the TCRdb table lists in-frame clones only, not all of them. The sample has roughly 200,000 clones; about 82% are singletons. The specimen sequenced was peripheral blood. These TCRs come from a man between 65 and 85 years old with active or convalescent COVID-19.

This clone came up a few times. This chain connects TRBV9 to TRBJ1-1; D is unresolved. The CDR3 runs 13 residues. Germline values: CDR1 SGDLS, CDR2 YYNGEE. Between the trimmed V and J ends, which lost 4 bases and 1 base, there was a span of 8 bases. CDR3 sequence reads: CASSTHKNTEAFF. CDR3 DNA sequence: TGTGCCAGCAGCACACACAAGAACACTGAAGCTTTCTTT.

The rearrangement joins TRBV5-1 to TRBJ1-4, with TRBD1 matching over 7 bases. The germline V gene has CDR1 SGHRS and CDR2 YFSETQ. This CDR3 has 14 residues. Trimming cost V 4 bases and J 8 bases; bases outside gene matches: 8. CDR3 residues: CASSLGGSEEKLFF. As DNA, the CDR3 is TGCGCCAGCAGCCTAGGGGGCTCGGAGGAAAAACTGTTTTTT.

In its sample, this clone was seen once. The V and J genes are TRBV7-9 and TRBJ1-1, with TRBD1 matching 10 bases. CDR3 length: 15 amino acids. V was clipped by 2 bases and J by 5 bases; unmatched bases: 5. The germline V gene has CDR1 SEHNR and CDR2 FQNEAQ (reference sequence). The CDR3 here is CASSLWTGGSTEAFF. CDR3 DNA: TGTGCCAGCAGCTTATGGACAGGGGGATCGACTGAAGCTTTCTTT.

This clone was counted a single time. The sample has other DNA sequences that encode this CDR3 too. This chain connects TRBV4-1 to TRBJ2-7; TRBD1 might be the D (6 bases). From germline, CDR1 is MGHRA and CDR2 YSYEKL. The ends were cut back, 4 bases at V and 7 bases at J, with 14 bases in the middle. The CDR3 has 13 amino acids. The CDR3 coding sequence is TGCGCCAGCAGCCCGACAGGTTTGCGGGAGCAGTACTTC. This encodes CASSPTGLREQYF.

The CDR3 DNA follows: TGCGCCAGCAGCTCCTCCGGGACAGGGGGCCCTCTGAACACTGAAGCTTTCTTT. Its translation: CASSSSGTGGPLNTEAFF. The chain links TRBV5-1 to TRBJ1-1, with 12 bases that match TRBD1. CDR3 length equals 18 residues. Trimming removed 3 bases from V and 0 bases from J; junction bases left unmatched: 9. Per germline, CDR1 SGHRS and CDR2 YFSETQ.

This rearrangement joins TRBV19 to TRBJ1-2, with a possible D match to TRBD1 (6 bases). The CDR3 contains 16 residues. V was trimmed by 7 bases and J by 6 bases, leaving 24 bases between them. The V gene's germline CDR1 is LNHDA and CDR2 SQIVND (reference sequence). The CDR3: CASTKLGAEPEDGYTF. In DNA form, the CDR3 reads TGTGCCAGTACGAAGTTGGGGGCCGAGCCCGAGGATGGCTACACCTTC.

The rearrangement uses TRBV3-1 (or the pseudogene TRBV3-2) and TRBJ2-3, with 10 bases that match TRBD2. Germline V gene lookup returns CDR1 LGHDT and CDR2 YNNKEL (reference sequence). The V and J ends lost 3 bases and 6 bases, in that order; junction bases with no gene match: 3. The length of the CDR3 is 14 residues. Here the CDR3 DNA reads TGTGCCAGCAGCCAGAGCGGGGGGGCGGATACGCAGTATTTT. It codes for CASSQSGGADTQYF.

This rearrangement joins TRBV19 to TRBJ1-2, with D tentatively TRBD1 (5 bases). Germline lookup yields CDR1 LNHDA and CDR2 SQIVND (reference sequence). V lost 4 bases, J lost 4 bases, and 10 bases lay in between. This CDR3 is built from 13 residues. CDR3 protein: CASSNRRLYGYTF. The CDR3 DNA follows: TGTGCCAGTAGTAACAGGCGTCTCTATGGCTACACCTTC.

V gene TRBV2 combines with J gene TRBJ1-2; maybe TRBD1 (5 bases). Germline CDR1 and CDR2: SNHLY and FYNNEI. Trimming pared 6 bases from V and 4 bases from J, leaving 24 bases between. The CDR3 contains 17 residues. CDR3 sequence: CASRVGGVASDPYGYTF. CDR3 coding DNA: TGTGCCAGCAGGGTGGGAGGGGTAGCCTCAGATCCCTATGGCTACACCTTC.

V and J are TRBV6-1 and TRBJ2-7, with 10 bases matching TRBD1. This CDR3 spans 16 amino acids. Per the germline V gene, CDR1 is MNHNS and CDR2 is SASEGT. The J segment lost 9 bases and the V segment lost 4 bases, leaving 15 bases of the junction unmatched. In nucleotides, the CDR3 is TGTGCCAGCAGTGGGGATGGACAGGGGGGAGCTGACTGGCAGTACTTC. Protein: CASSGDGQGGADWQYF.

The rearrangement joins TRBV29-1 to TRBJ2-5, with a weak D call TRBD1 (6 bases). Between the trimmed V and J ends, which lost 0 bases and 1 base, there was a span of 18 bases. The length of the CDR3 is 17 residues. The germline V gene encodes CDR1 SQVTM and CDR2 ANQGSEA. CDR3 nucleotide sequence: TGCAGCGTTGAAGATGGGACCCGTGGACAGAGCCAAGAGACCCAGTACTTC. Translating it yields CSVEDGTRGQSQETQYF. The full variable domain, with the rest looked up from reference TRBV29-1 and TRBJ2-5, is SAVISQKPSRDICQRGTSLTIQCQVDSQVTMMFWYRQQPGQSLTLIATANQGSEATYESGFVIDKFPISRPNLTFSTLTVSNMSPEDSSIYLCSVEDGTRGQSQETQYFGPGTRLLVL.

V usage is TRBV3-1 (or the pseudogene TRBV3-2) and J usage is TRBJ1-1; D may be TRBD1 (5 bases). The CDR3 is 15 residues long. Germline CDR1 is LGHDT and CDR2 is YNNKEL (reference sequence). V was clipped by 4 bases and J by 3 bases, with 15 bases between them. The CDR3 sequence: CASSLGGGVDTEAFF. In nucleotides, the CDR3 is TGTGCCAGCAGCCTCGGAGGAGGGGTAGACACTGAAGCTTTCTTT.

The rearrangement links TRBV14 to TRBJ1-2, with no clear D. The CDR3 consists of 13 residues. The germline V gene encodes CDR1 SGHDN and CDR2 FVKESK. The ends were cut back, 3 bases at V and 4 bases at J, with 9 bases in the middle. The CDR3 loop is CASSQGTGYGYTF. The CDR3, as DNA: TGTGCCAGCAGCCAGGGCACTGGCTATGGCTACACCTTC.

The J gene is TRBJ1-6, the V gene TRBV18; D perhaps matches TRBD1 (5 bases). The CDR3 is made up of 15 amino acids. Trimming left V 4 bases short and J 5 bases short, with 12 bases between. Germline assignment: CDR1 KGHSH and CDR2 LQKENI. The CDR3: CASSQQGIDNSPLHF. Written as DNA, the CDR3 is TGTGCCAGCTCACAGCAGGGTATCGATAATTCACCCCTCCACTTT.

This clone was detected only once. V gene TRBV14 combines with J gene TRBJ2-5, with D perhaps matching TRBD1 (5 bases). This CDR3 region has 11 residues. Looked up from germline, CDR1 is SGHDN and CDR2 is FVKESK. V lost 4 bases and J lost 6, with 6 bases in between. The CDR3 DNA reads TGTGCCAGCAGCCCAGGGCAGACCCAGTACTTC. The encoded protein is CASSPGQTQYF.

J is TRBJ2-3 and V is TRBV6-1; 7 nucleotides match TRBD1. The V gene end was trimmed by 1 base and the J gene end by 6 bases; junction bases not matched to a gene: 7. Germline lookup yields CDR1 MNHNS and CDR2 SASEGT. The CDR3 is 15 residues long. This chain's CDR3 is CASSEDEGGPDTQYF. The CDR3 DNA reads TGTGCCAGCAGTGAAGATGAAGGGGGCCCGGATACGCAGTATTTT.

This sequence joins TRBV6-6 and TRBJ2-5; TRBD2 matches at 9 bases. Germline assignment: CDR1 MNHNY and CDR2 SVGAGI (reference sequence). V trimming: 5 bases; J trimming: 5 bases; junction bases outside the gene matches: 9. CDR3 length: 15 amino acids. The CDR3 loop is CASSKTGAGGETQYF. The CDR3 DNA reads TGTGCCAGCAGTAAAACCGGAGCGGGAGGTGAGACCCAGTACTTC.

CDR3 sequence (DNA): TGTGCCAGCAGTCTCCAGGCGGGTAGTGAAAAACTGTTTTTT. Amino acid sequence: CASSLQAGSEKLFF. The rearrangement uses TRBV28 and TRBJ1-4; D is undetermined. Trimming removed 5 bases at V and 7 bases at J, with 14 bases between. Per the germline V gene, CDR1 is MDHEN and CDR2 is SYDVKM. CDR3 length equals 14 residues.

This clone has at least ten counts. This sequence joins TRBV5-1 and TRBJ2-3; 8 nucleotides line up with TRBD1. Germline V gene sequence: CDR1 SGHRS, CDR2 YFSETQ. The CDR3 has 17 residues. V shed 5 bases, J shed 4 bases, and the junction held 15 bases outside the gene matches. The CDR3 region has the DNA TGCGCCAGCAGGCGATTGGCTACAGGGGGTAACGCAGATACGCAGTATTTT. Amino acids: CASRRLATGGNADTQYF.

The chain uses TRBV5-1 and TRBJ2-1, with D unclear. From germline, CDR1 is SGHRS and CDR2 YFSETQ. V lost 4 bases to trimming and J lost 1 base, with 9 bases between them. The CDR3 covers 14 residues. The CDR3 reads CASSPPRSYNEQFF. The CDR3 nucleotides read TGCGCCAGCAGCCCCCCGAGGTCCTACAATGAGCAGTTCTTC.

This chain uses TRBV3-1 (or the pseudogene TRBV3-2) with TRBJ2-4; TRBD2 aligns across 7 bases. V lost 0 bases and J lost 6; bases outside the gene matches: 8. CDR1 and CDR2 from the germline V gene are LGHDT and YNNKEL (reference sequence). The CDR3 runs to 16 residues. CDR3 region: CASSQDPTRGVNIQYF. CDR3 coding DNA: TGTGCCAGCAGCCAAGACCCTACACGGGGGGTAAACATTCAGTACTTC.

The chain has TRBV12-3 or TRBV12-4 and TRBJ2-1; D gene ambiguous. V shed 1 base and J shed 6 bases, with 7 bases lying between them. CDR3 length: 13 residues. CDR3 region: CASSLGQINEQFF. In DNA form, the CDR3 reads TGTGCCAGCAGTTTAGGCCAGATCAATGAGCAGTTCTTC.

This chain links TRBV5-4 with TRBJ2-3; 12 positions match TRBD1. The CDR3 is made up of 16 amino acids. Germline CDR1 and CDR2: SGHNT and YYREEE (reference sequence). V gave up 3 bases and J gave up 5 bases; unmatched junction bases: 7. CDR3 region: CASSSGDRGRVDTQYF. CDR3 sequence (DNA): TGTGCCAGCAGCTCCGGGGACAGGGGGCGCGTAGATACGCAGTATTTT.

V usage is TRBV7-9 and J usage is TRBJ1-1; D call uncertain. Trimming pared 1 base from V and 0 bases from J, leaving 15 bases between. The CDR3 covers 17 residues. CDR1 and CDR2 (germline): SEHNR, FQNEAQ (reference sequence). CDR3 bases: TGTGCCAGCAGCTTAGTTTACGGTGTAACCTTGAACACTGAAGCTTTCTTT. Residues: CASSLVYGVTLNTEAFF. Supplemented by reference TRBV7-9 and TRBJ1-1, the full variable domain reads DTGVSQNPRHKITKRGQNVTFRCDPISEHNRLYWYRQTLGQGPEFLTYFQNEAQLEKSRLLSDRFSAERPKGSFSTLEIQRTEQGDSAMYLCASSLVYGVTLNTEAFFGQGTRLTVV.

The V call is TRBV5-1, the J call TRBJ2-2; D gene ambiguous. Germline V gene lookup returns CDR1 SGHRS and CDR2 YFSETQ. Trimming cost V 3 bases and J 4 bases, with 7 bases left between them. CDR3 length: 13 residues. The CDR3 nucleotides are TGCGCCAGCAGCTCCATAGCCACCGGGGAGCTGTTTTTT. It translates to CASSSIATGELFF.

DNA of the CDR3: TGTGCCAGCAGCTTTAACAGGGGGCCCGGTGAAAAACTGTTTTTT. Residues: CASSFNRGPGEKLFF. The chain links TRBV7-7 to TRBJ1-4; TRBD1 matches 9 bases. V shed 3 bases and J 7 bases; nucleotides not matched to a gene: 6. The CDR3 runs 15 residues. The V gene's germline CDR1 is SSHAT and CDR2 FNYEAQ (reference sequence).

The CDR3 nucleotides read TGTGCCAGCTCGGTAACAGAGTCTATGGGTAGCTACACCTTC. Amino acids: CASSVTESMGSYTF. The V gene is TRBV2, the J gene TRBJ1-2; D call uncertain. This CDR3 has 14 residues. Germline V gives CDR1 SNHLY, CDR2 FYNNEI. V was shortened by 8 bases and J by 9 bases, with 22 bases between the two germline ends.

CDR3 nucleotide sequence: TGTGCCAGCAGTTACCGCGGACAGAACTATGGCTACACCTTC. Translating gives CASSYRGQNYGYTF. The V call is TRBV6-5, the J call TRBJ1-2, with D possibly being TRBD1 (6 bases). V lost 2 bases and J lost 2, with 9 bases in between. The CDR3 contains 14 residues. Germline assignment: CDR1 MNHEY and CDR2 SVGAGI.

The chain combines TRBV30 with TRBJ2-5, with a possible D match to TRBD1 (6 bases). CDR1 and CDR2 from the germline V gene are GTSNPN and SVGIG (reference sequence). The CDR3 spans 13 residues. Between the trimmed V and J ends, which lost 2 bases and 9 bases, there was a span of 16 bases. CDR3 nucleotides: TGTGCCTGGAGTTTAGGGGGTGCTGGAGCCCAGTACTTC. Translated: CAWSLGGAGAQYF.

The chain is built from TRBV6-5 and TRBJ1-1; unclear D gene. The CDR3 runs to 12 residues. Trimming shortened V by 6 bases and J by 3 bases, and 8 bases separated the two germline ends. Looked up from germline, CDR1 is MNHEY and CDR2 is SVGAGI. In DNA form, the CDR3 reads TGTGCCAGCAGAACCTCGGACACTGAAGCTTTCTTT. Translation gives CASRTSDTEAFF.